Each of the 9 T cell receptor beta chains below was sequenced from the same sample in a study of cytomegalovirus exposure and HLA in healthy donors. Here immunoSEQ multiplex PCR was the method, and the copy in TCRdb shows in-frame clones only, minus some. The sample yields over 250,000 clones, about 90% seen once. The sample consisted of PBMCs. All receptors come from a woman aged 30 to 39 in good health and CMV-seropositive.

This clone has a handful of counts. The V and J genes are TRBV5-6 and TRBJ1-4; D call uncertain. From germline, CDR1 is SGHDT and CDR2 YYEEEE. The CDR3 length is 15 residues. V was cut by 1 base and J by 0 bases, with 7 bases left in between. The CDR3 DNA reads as TGTGCCAGCAGCTTGATGGGTGCAACTAATGAAAAACTGTTTTTT. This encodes CASSLMGATNEKLFF.

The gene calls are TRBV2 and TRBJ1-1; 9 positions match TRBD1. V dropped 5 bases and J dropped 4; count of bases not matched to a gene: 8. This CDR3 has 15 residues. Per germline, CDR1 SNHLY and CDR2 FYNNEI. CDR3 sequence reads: CASSRDREVLTEAFF. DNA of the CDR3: TGTGCCAGCAGTAGGGACAGGGAGGTCCTCACTGAAGCTTTCTTT. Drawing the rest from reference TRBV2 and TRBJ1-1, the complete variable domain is EPEVTQTPSHQVTQMGQEVILRCVPISNHLYFYWYRQILGQKVEFLVSFYNNEISEKSEIFDDQFSVERPDGSNFTLKIRSTKLEDSAMYFCASSRDREVLTEAFFGQGTRLTVV.

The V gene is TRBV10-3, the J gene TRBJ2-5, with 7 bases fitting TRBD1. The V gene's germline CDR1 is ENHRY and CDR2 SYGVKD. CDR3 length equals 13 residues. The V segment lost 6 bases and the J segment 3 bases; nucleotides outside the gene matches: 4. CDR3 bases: TGTGCCATCAGGGACAGGAGTGAAGAGACCCAGTACTTC. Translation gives CAIRDRSEETQYF.

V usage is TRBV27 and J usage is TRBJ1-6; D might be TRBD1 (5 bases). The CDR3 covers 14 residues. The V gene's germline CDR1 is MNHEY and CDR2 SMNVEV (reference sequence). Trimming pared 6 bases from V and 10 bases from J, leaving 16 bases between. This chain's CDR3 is CASSPGGGRSPLHF. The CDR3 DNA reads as TGTGCCAGCAGCCCGGGGGGGGGACGATCACCCCTCCACTTT.

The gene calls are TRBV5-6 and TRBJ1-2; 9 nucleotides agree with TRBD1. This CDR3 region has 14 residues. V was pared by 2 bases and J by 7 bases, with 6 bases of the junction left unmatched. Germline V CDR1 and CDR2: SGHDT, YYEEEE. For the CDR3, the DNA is TGTGCCAGCAGCTTAGGACAGGGGATGGGTGGCTACACCTTC. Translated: CASSLGQGMGGYTF.

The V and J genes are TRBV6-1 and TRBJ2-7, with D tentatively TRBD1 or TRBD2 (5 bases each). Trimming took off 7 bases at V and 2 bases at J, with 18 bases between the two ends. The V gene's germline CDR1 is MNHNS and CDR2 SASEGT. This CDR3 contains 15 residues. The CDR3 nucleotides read TGTGCCAGCACATGGGGAGACAGTTACCCCTACGAGCAGTACTTC. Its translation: CASTWGDSYPYEQYF.

The CDR3 bases are TGTGCCAGCAGTTTGGGGGGACAGGGGATCTCTTATACGCAGTATTTT. It specifies CASSLGGQGISYTQYF. This chain joins TRBV27 and TRBJ2-3, with 10 bases identical to TRBD1. CDR1 is MNHEY and CDR2 is SMNVEV in the germline V gene (reference sequence). The V segment lost 3 bases and the J segment 7 bases; nucleotides outside the gene matches: 10. The CDR3 spans 16 residues.

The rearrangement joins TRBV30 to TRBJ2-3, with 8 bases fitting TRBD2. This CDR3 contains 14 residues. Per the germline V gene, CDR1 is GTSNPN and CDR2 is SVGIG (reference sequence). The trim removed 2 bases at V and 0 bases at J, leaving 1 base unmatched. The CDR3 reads CAWSLAGSTDTQYF. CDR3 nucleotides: TGTGCCTGGAGTTTAGCGGGAAGCACAGATACGCAGTATTTT.

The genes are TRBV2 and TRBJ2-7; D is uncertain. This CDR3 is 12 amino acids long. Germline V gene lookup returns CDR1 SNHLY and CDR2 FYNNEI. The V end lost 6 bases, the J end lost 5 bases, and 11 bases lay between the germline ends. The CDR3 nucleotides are TGTGCCAGCAGGGCTCTTGGGAACGAGCAGTACTTC. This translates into CASRALGNEQYF.